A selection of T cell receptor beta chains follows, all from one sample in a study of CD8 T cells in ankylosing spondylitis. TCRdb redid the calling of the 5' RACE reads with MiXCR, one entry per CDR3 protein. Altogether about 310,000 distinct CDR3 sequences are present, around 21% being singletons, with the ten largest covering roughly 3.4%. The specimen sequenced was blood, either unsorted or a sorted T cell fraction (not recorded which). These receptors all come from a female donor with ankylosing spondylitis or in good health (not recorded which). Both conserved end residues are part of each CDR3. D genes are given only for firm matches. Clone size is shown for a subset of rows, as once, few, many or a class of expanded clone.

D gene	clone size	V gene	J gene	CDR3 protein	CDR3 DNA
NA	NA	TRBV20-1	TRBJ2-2	CSARDWGGTNTGELFF	TGCAGTGCTAGAGATTGGGGCGGGACGAACACCGGGGAGCTGTTTTTT
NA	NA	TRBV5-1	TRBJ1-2	CASSLRTGYGYTF	TGCGCCAGCAGCCTGAGGACGGGATATGGCTACACCTTC
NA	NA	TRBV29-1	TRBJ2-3	CSVEDGRPRDTQYF	TGCAGCGTTGAAGATGGGCGGCCTCGGGATACGCAGTATTTT
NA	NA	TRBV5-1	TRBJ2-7	CASSSTAAAGPHEQYF	TGCGCCAGCAGCTCTACCGCGGCAGCCGGGCCCCACGAGCAGTACTTC
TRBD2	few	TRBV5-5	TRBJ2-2	CASSIAGGPGTGELFF	TGTGCCAGCAGCATAGCGGGAGGGCCGGGCACCGGGGAGCTGTTTTTT
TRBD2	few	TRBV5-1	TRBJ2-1	CASSRTGTSLEQFF	TGCGCCAGCAGCAGGACCGGGACTAGTCTTGAGCAGTTCTTC
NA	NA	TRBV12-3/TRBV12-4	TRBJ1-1	CASSPGRGLGEAFF	TGTGCCAGCAGTCCCGGCAGGGGTTTGGGTGAAGCTTTCTTT
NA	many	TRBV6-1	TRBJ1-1	CASGVETLGAEAFF	TGTGCCAGCGGAGTGGAGACCCTAGGAGCTGAAGCTTTCTTT
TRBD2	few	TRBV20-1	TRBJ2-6	CSARLAGGPWSLSGANVLTF	TGCAGTGCTAGATTGGCGGGAGGGCCGTGGTCTCTCTCTGGGGCCAACGTCCTGACTTTC
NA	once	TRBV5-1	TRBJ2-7	CASSLGQPPNHEQYF	TGCGCCAGCAGCTTGGGACAGCCCCCGAACCACGAGCAGTACTTC
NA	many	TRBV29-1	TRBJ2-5	CSVEAAQETQYF	TGCAGCGTTGAAGCGGCCCAAGAGACCCAGTACTTC
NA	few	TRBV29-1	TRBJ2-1	CSVGGGQYNEQFF	TGCAGCGTTGGGGGGGGGCAGTACAATGAGCAGTTCTTC
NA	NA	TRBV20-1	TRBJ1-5	CSAREWGNQPQHF	TGCAGTGCTAGAGAATGGGGAAATCAGCCCCAGCATTTT
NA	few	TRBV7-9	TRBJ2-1	CASSLVSGTALGGQFF	TGTGCCAGCAGCTTAGTATCCGGGACCGCCTTGGGTGGGCAGTTCTTC
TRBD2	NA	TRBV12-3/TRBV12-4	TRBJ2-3	CASSPSGRAGDTQYF	TGTGCCAGCAGTCCTAGCGGGAGGGCCGGAGATACGCAGTATTTT
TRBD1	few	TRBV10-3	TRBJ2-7	CAISPGQGGYEQYF	TGTGCCATCAGCCCGGGACAGGGTGGGTACGAGCAGTACTTC
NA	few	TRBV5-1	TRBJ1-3	CASSLEMGYSGNTIYF	TGCGCCAGCAGCTTGGAGATGGGTTACTCTGGAAACACCATATATTTT
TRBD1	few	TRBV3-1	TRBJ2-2	CASSQQGVWANTGELFF	TGTGCCAGCAGCCAACAGGGGGTGTGGGCGAACACCGGGGAGCTGTTTTTT
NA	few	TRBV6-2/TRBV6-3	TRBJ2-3	CASSELRDRPANF	TGTGCCAGCAGCGAACTTAGGGACCGACCGGCCAATTTT
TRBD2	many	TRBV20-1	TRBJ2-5	CSAILAGRRETQYF	TGCAGTGCTATCCTAGCGGGAAGGAGAGAGACCCAGTACTTC
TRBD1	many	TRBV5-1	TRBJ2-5	CASRPGQGAIVETQYF	TGCGCCAGCAGACCGGGACAGGGGGCAATAGTTGAGACCCAGTACTTC
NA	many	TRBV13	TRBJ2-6	CASSLGLSGYPPGANVLTF	TGTGCCAGCAGCTTAGGCCTAAGCGGCTACCCCCCGGGGGCCAACGTCCTGACTTTC
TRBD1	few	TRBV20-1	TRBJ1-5	CSARVGEGQGLGPQHF	TGCAGTGCTAGAGTGGGGGAAGGACAGGGTCTAGGGCCCCAGCATTTT
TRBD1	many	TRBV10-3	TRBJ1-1	CATGTGSTEAFF	TGTGCCACCGGGACAGGGAGCACTGAAGCTTTCTTT
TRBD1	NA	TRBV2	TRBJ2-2	CASTSFRDRGFDTGELFF	TGTGCCAGCACTTCCTTCCGGGACAGGGGATTTGACACCGGGGAGCTGTTTTTT
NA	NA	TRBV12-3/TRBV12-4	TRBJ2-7	CASSLRGHSSYEQYF	TGTGCCAGCAGTCTTAGGGGACATAGCTCCTACGAGCAGTACTTC
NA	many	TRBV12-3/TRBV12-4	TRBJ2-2	CASSHRRDAYTGELFF	TGTGCCAGCAGCCACCGGCGGGACGCCTACACCGGGGAGCTGTTTTTT
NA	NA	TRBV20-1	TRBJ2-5	CSARDSRTARARGETQYF	TGCAGTGCTAGAGATAGTAGAACCGCGAGAGCGCGAGGGGAGACCCAGTACTTC
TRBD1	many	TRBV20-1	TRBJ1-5	CSAGRDRTNQPQHF	TGCAGTGCGGGTAGGGACAGGACGAATCAGCCCCAGCATTTT
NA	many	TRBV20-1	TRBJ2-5	CSARDPGVVETQYF	TGCAGTGCTAGAGATCCGGGAGTAGTGGAGACCCAGTACTTC
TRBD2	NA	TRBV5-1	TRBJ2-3	CASSLVAGGTDTQYF	TGCGCCAGCAGCTTGGTAGCGGGAGGGACAGATACGCAGTATTTT
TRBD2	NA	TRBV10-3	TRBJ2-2	CAISELAGDTGELFF	TGTGCCATCAGTGAACTAGCGGGAGACACCGGGGAGCTGTTTTTT
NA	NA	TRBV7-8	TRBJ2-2	CASRGRSGELFF	TGTGCCAGCAGGGGTCGGTCCGGGGAGCTGTTTTTT
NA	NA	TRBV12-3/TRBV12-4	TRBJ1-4	CASSPTHRDEKLFF	TGTGCCAGCAGTCCGACCCACAGGGATGAAAAACTGTTTTTT
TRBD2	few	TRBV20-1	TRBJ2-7	CSANQGLAGNEQYF	TGCAGTGCCAATCAGGGACTAGCGGGAAACGAGCAGTACTTC
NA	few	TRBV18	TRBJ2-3	CASSPFSSGPDTQYF	TGTGCCAGCTCACCATTCTCGTCGGGGCCAGATACGCAGTATTTT
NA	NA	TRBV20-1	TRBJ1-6	CSALDGHSPLHF	TGCAGTGCCCTTGACGGTCATTCACCCCTCCACTTT
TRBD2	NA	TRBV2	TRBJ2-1	CASSELAGGEQFF	TGTGCCAGCAGTGAGCTAGCGGGAGGAGAGCAGTTCTTC